The next 10 T cell receptor beta chains were all read from a single sample in a study of T cell responses to AZD1222 COVID-19 vaccine. Here immunoSEQ multiplex PCR was the method, and the copy in TCRdb shows in-frame clones only, minus some. The sample records about 96,000 clones, around 90% being singletons. Source: peripheral blood, taken on day 0 of AZD1222 vaccination. All receptors come from an adult in good health.

The genes are TRBV7-2 and TRBJ2-3; D is possibly TRBD2 (5 bases). V was shortened by 5 bases and J by 2 bases, with 11 bases between the two germline ends. There are 14 residues in the CDR3. The germline CDR1 and CDR2 sequences are SGHTA and FQGNSA. The CDR3 sequence is CASSRTFATDTQYF. For the CDR3, the DNA is TGTGCCAGCAGCCGGACTTTTGCCACAGATACGCAGTATTTT.

The chain couples TRBV20-1 to TRBJ2-3, with D perhaps TRBD2 (6 bases). This CDR3 spans 14 amino acids. CDR1 and CDR2 (germline): DFQATT, SNEGSKA (reference sequence). Trimming cost V 3 bases and J 3 bases, with 13 bases left between them. In nucleotides, the CDR3 is TGCAGTGCTAGTGGTTGGCGGGGAACAGATACGCAGTATTTT. Residues: CSASGWRGTDTQYF.

The CDR3 bases are TGTGCCTGGAGTGTACAGTCGAAGGGGCTGGTGCAGTACTTC. Translation gives CAWSVQSKGLVQYF. V and J are TRBV30 and TRBJ2-7; TRBD1 is a possible D gene (5 bases). Looked up from germline, CDR1 is GTSNPN and CDR2 is SVGIG (reference sequence). V lost 0 bases to trimming and J lost 9 bases, with 18 bases between them. The CDR3 covers 14 residues.

The rearrangement uses TRBV28 and TRBJ1-2; the D is unclear. Germline V gives CDR1 MDHEN, CDR2 SYDVKM. Deletions cut 5 bases from V and 1 base from J, with 2 bases between. The length of the CDR3 is 11 residues. This chain's CDR3 is CASSLNYGYTF. CDR3 DNA: TGTGCCAGCAGTCTTAACTATGGCTACACCTTC.

V and J are TRBV14 and TRBJ1-3; maybe TRBD1 (6 bases). V gave up 4 bases and J gave up 4 bases, with 11 bases separating them. The CDR3 totals 14 residues. CDR1 is SGHDN, CDR2 FVKESK, per germline. The CDR3 DNA reads as TGTGCCAGCAGCCTCAGGGGTGAGGGAAACACCATATATTTT. Its protein is CASSLRGEGNTIYF.

The genes are TRBV14 and TRBJ2-3; 12 bases agree with TRBD2. The CDR3 runs 16 residues. With V trimmed by 2 bases and J by 1 base, 1 base remained unmatched. Germline lookup yields CDR1 SGHDN and CDR2 FVKESK. The CDR3 loop is CASSQLAGGGTDTQYF. CDR3 bases: TGTGCCAGCAGCCAACTAGCGGGAGGGGGCACAGATACGCAGTATTTT.

CDR3 bases: TGTGCCAGCAGGTTCCAGGGAGGCAGCAATCAGCCCCAGCATTTT. Its protein product is CASRFQGGSNQPQHF. The rearrangement links TRBV28 to TRBJ1-5, with D possibly matching TRBD1 (5 bases). Germline CDR1 reads MDHEN; CDR2 reads SYDVKM. V was cut by 6 bases and J by 1 base, with 13 bases left in between. There are 15 residues in the CDR3.

The rearrangement links TRBV27 to TRBJ2-5; 7 nucleotides align to TRBD2. After removal of 1 base from V and 0 bases from J, the junction contained 5 bases not matched to a gene. The CDR3 is made up of 16 amino acids. CDR1 and CDR2 from the germline V gene are MNHEY and SMNVEV (reference sequence). CDR3 in amino acids: CASSLFQRGDQETQYF. CDR3 coding DNA: TGTGCCAGCAGTTTATTCCAGCGGGGAGACCAAGAGACCCAGTACTTC.

The rearrangement links TRBV4-3 to TRBJ2-1; 10 positions agree with TRBD2. Trimming removed 1 base from V and 7 bases from J; junction bases left unmatched: 10. The CDR3 contains 17 residues. Germline lookup yields CDR1 LGHNA and CDR2 YSLEER. The CDR3 here is CASSQGLMSGGGNEQFF. DNA for the CDR3: TGCGCCAGCAGCCAAGGGCTGATGAGCGGGGGGGGGAATGAGCAGTTCTTC.

This clone was counted only a few times. The chain has TRBV18 and TRBJ2-7; tentative D call: TRBD2 (6 bases). Germline V gene sequence: CDR1 KGHSH, CDR2 LQKENI. The CDR3 is 13 amino acids. Trimming took off 5 bases at V and 7 bases at J, with 15 bases between the two ends. The CDR3, as DNA: TGTGCCAGCTCAGGGGACTCAGAGGGGGAGCAGTACTTC. It encodes CASSGDSEGEQYF.